One sample yielded the 7 T cell receptor beta chains listed below, sequenced in a study of neurological immune-mediated disorders. One entry per CDR3 protein, called by TCRdb with MiXCR from the 5' RACE reads. The profile covers 70,000 or so distinct CDR3 sequences, with less than 5.5% appearing a single time and roughly 2.8% taken by the ten largest. Sequencing input: PBMCs. The receptors shown here come from a woman aged 30 to 39 with multiple sclerosis.

This clonotype was recorded at least ten times. The junction shows a germline mismatch at one end, possibly a read error. This chain joins TRBV6-5 and TRBJ1-6; tentatively, D is TRBD1 (6 bases). Germline V gene data show CDR1 as MNHEY and CDR2 as SVGAGI. The length of the CDR3 is 12 residues. The CDR3 region is CASWQNTGPLNF. In nucleotides, the CDR3 is TGTGCCAGCTGGCAAAACACAGGGCCCCTCAACTTT.

This clonotype was seen repeatedly, ten times or more. This chain joins TRBV7-9 and TRBJ1-4, with a weak D call TRBD1 (5 bases). Looked up from germline, CDR1 is SEHNR and CDR2 is FQNEAQ (reference sequence). This CDR3 region has 15 residues. V was clipped by 5 bases and J by 3 bases, with 13 bases between them. The CDR3 region is CASSRGDVANEKLFF. The CDR3 bases are TGTGCCAGCAGCCGCGGGGACGTCGCTAATGAAAAACTGTTTTTT.

This clonotype has at least ten counts. The chain combines TRBV7-8 with TRBJ2-5, with TRBD1 identical over 7 bases. The CDR3 has 18 residues. J gave up 5 bases and V 0 bases, and 15 bases lay outside the gene matches. Germline V gives CDR1 SGHVS, CDR2 FQNEAQ. CDR3 loop: CASSLALTRQGLGETQYF. As DNA, the CDR3 is TGTGCCAGCAGCTTAGCGTTAACGAGACAGGGATTAGGGGAGACCCAGTACTTC.

The rearrangement links TRBV5-1 to TRBJ2-3; no reliable D call. The V gene's germline CDR1 is SGHRS and CDR2 YFSETQ. CDR3 size: 11 residues. Trimming left V 5 bases short and J 3 bases short, with 4 bases between. The CDR3 is CASRMTDTQYF. The CDR3 DNA follows: TGCGCCAGCAGAATGACAGATACGCAGTATTTT.

This clonotype was counted at least ten times. The V gene is TRBV5-1, the J gene TRBJ2-7; either TRBD1 or TRBD2 may fit D (5 bases each). Trimming left V 2 bases short and J 6 bases short, with 18 bases between. Per germline, CDR1 SGHRS and CDR2 YFSETQ. The CDR3 has 15 residues. The CDR3 is CASSLTPSLGVEQYF. The CDR3 DNA reads TGCGCCAGCAGCTTAACACCAAGTTTGGGGGTCGAGCAGTACTTC.

This clonotype was detected a few times. The chain is built from TRBV12-3 or TRBV12-4 and TRBJ2-2, with D tentatively TRBD2 (6 bases). The CDR3 has 12 residues. Trimming left V 10 bases short and J 3 bases short, with 9 bases between. The CDR3 coding sequence is TGTGCCACCGGAGGGGACACCGGGGAGCTGTTTTTT. It codes for CATGGDTGELFF.

This clonotype was detected many times. This chain connects TRBV7-2 to TRBJ2-3, with a weak D call TRBD1 (6 bases). The CDR3 contains 14 residues. V was pared by 5 bases and J by 4 bases, with 13 bases between. Per germline, CDR1 SGHTA and CDR2 FQGNSA. The CDR3: CASSLQGGADTQYF. CDR3 DNA: TGTGCCAGCAGCCTACAGGGCGGCGCAGATACGCAGTATTTT. The variable domain in full, with the rest retrieved from reference TRBV7-2 and TRBJ2-3, is GAGVSQSPSNKVTEKGKDVELRCDPISGHTALYWYRQSLGQGLEFLIYFQGNSAPDKSGLPSDRFSAERTGGSVSTLTIQRTQQEDSAVYLCASSLQGGADTQYFGPGTRLTVL.